These T cell receptor beta chains were read from a single sample in a study of radiation and T cells in renal cell carcinoma. Produced via immunoSEQ multiplex PCR; TCRdb's table is partial and in-frame only. Counted here are roughly 120,000 clones, roughly 80% occurring once; the ten biggest clones make up around 2.8%. Sequencing used blood, obtained from a patient whose treatment included radiotherapy and nephrectomy. The receptors shown here come from a woman aged 55-75 years with renal cell carcinoma. CDR3s include the opening cysteine and the closing phenylalanine or tryptophan. D genes are given only for firm matches. Not all rows give a size; the values are once, few, many and, for expanded clones, a class.

V	size	J	D	CDR3
TRBV2	once	TRBJ2-4	-	CASSDPNLYPAKNIQYF
TRBV29-1	-	TRBJ2-4	TRBD1	CSVGDRPSIQYF
TRBV19	-	TRBJ1-2	TRBD1	CASSIDPGQGYGYTF
TRBV7-3	-	TRBJ2-5	-	CASSLRPSQGGETQYF
TRBV11-2	once	TRBJ2-3	-	CASSLPGTDTQYF
TRBV7-3	-	TRBJ1-5	-	CASSLTGPGQPQHF
TRBV19	-	TRBJ1-1	-	CASSPARMNTEAFF
TRBV4-1	-	TRBJ2-1	TRBD1	CASSLRDSRDEQFF
TRBV2	-	TRBJ2-1	-	CASSRRGGPDEQFF
TRBV11-1	-	TRBJ2-1	TRBD1	CASSSRGRGNEQFF
TRBV28	-	TRBJ1-2	-	CASSPPGGLYGYTF
TRBV6-1	-	TRBJ1-2	-	CASSEPGQPHARGYTF
TRBV25-1	-	TRBJ1-1	-	CASTPPGFWDTEAFF
TRBV7-9	few	TRBJ2-1	TRBD1	CASSPFVGQGYNEQFF
TRBV27	once	TRBJ2-7	-	CASRGGSAYEQYF
TRBV6-6	-	TRBJ2-7	TRBD1	CASSAGRQGAEQYF
TRBV18	-	TRBJ2-6	-	CASSPKTGANVLTF
TRBV29-1	-	TRBJ1-2	TRBD1	CSVDTGGGYTF
TRBV5-1	-	TRBJ1-5	-	CASSLGSNQPQHF
TRBV6-4	-	TRBJ1-6	-	CASSDSVGGNSPLHF
TRBV6-1	-	TRBJ2-1	-	CASRTGGGSYNEQFF
TRBV29-1	-	TRBJ1-2	TRBD1	CSAAGQANYGYTF
TRBV5-6	-	TRBJ1-2	-	CASSWRVRQMLNYGYTF
TRBV7-6	-	TRBJ1-1	-	CASSLDLGDTEAFF
TRBV6-5	-	TRBJ1-2	TRBD1	CASSYTQGQGAFGYTF
TRBV18	-	TRBJ2-5	TRBD2	CASSLSLGGSKQETQYF
TRBV7-9	few	TRBJ2-2	-	CASSLKGDTGELFF
TRBV4-3	-	TRBJ2-1	TRBD1	CASSQERTGGLNEQFF
TRBV19	few	TRBJ1-1	-	CASSIPRPEAFF
TRBV5-4	-	TRBJ1-1	-	CASSPIQGLNTEAFF
TRBV6-1	-	TRBJ1-6	-	CASSEIRTIDSPLHF
TRBV6-5	few	TRBJ1-1	-	CASSQMETTEAFF
TRBV5-4	-	TRBJ1-5	-	CAPSAAYSNQPQHF
TRBV9	few	TRBJ1-1	-	CASSPVGGLEAFF
TRBV2	-	TRBJ1-2	-	CASSARQLSVHGYTF
TRBV6-6	-	TRBJ1-1	-	CASSADSANTEAFF